The entry that follows covers one TCR beta chain sequence. No antigen is known for it. The sample originates from a study of cytomegalovirus exposure and HLA in healthy donors. Study in general: HLA-typed donors contributed 80 million to 85 million unique TCRs, which were held in an early data release. General study results and limits: Indistinguishable V segments, including TRBV6-2 and TRBV6-3, were excluded. Association of a missense DCLRE1C variant with TCR beta V- and J-gene trimming was reported in a later analysis.

The PCR used 60 Vbeta and 13 Jbeta primers. The data were produced by immunoSEQ multiplex PCR, yet TCRdb's version contains in-frame clones alone and is incomplete. The repertoire holds about 120,000 clones, with 70% to 85% as singletons. Germline CDR1 is MNHGY and CDR2 is SAAAGT. V gave up 6 bases and J gave up 4 bases; unmatched junction bases: 15. The CDR3 runs to 18 residues. Though nominally healthy at sampling, donors likely had unrecorded immune exposures. This clonotype originated in a human donor in good health. Sequenced material: PBMCs. The rearrangement links TRBV6-8 to TRBJ2-5; TRBD1 agrees at 12 bases. CDR3 nucleotides: TGTGCCAGCAGACAGACGCGGGACAGGGGGCTTTTGGGAGAGACCCAGTACTTC. This translates into CASRQTRDRGLLGETQYF.